The present T cell receptor (beta chain) was sequenced within a study of healthy donors' naive CD4 and CD8 T cells. In the study overall: Donors, half of them female, were 20-25, 40-50 or 60-70 years old. For TCR alpha, new primers spanned all functional IMGT alpha genes.

V shed 2 bases, J shed 6 bases, and the junction held 4 bases outside the gene matches. The germline V gene has CDR1 MDHEN and CDR2 SYDVKM. This CDR3 contains 15 residues. Many counts were recorded for this clonotype. The antigen is undetermined. Study conclusions and caveats: Most V and J genes were reportedly biased between naive CD4+ and CD8+ cells.

Starting from about 0.55 ug of total RNA, TCR libraries were made with linear amplification. TCRdb passed the reads through MiXCR, listing each CDR3 protein once. The data show about 180,000 distinct CDR3 sequences, 65% to 75% seen once. This sequence was found in a pool of human donors in good health; the sample pools cells from several healthy donors. The V and J genes are TRBV28 and TRBJ2-1, with TRBD1 matching 10 bases. The specimen was naive CD4+ and CD8+ T cells sorted from blood, pooled from several donors. The CDR3 spells CASSLGTGAGNEQFF. In nucleotides, the CDR3 is TGTGCCAGCAGTTTAGGGACAGGGGCCGGCAATGAGCAGTTCTTC.